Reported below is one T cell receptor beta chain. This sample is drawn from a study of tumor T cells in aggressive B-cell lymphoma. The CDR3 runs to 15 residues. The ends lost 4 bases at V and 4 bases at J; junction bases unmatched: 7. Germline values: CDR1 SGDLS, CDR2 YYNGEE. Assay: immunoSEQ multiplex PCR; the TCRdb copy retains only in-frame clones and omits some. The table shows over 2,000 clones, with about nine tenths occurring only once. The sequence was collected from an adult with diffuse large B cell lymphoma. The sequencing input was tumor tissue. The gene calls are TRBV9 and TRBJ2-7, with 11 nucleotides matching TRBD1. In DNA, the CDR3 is TGTGCCAGCAGCCCCTGGACAGGGGGCGTTTACGAGCAGTACTTC. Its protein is CASSPWTGGVYEQYF. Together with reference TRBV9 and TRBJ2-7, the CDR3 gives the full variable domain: DSGVTQTPKHLITATGQRVTLRCSPRSGDLSVYWYQQSLDQGLQFLIQYYNGEERAKGNILERFSAQQFPDLHSELNLSSLELGDSALYFCASSPWTGGVYEQYFGPGTRLTVT.